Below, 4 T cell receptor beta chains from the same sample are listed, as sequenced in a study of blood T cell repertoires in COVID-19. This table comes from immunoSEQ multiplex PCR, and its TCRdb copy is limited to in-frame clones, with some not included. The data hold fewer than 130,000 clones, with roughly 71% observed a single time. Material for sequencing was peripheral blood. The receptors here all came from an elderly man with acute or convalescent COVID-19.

The CDR3 DNA sequence: TGTGCCAGCAGCTTTAGGGGACTAGAGATCGATGAGCAGTTCTTC. Its translation: CASSFRGLEIDEQFF. V gene TRBV7-8 combines with J gene TRBJ2-1; 8 nucleotides agree with TRBD2. Per germline, CDR1 SGHVS and CDR2 FQNEAQ. J lost 8 bases, V lost 3 bases, and 9 bases had no gene match. The CDR3 is 15 amino acids.

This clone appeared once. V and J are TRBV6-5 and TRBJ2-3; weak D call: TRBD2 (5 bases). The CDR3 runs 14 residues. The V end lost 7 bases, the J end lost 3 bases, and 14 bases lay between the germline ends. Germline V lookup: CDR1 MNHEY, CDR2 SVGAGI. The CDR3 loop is CASMRRQGTDTQYF. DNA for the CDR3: TGTGCCAGCATGCGGAGGCAAGGGACAGATACGCAGTATTTT.

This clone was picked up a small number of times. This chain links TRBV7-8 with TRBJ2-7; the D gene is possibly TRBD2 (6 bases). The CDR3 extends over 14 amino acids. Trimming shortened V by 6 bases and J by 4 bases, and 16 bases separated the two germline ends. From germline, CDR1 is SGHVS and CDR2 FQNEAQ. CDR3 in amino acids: CASRGGGGAYEQYF. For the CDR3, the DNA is TGTGCCAGCAGGGGCGGCGGAGGGGCTTACGAGCAGTACTTC.

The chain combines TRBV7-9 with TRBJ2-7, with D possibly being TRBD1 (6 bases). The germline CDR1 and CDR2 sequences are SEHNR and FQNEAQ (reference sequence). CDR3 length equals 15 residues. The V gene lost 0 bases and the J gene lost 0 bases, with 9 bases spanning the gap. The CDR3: CASSLASDSSYEQYF. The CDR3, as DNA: TGTGCCAGCAGCTTAGCCTCGGACAGCTCCTACGAGCAGTACTTC.